This TCR beta chain emerged from a study of blood T cell repertoires in COVID-19 (TCRdb year 2020). Regarding the research as a whole: The collaborator samples originated in the United States, Italy and Spain and spanned the acute and convalescent phases of COVID-19. A de-identified subject ID, COVID-19 status, age in years and sex were almost always included in the sample metadata. The samples were drawn from the first 160 participants of the ongoing ImmuneRACE study and from 950 to 1,500 subjects provided by 6 global collaborators. Where available, HLA class I and class II types were taken from metadata supplied by the sample provider and were not determined by assay-based typing. The prospective study material was composed of cDNA or gDNA derived from T cells, B-cell-depleted T cells, or PBMCs. Subjects who had been exposed to COVID-19, were actively infected with it, or had recovered from it provided the deeply sampled blood TCRbeta repertoires that made up the dataset. The repertoires were released in a freely available public database intended as a resource for research on the immune response to SARS-CoV-2.

Concerning this clone: Its antigen target is currently unknown. Base quality data are lacking; no much larger clone is found one base away.

General findings and caveats noted by the study authors: The amount of clinical and demographic metadata varied by source and participant and was provided uncurated.

Each collaborating institution followed its own protocols to collect whole blood in K2EDTA tubes. Collaborator samples were shipped for TCRbeta analysis as frozen whole blood, isolated PBMCs, or DNA extracted from either sample type. TCRbeta CDR3 regions were amplified from genomic DNA using the immunoSEQ Assay, a bias-controlled multiplex PCR. The paper's processing steps were these. Within the assay, amplification of reference gene primers was used to estimate how many nucleated cells each sample contained. Sequence reads were collapsed and filtered to measure the absolute abundance of every unique TCRbeta CDR3 rearrangement. Productive Simpson clonality was computed per sample as the square root of Simpson's diversity index over productive rearrangements. Here the immuneACCESS table is served through TCRdb, limited to in-frame sequences with V and J called. Missing clones are a known gap in these copies; in checked studies unresolved V genes cover under half, and the rest lacks a known reason. V and J calls and clone size are as listed in that table; D and trimming were resolved from the DNA. Present in this sample are about 250,000 clones, roughly 80% of which were seen just once. The ten biggest clones cover more than 7% of the sample.

Specimen: peripheral blood. The sequence was collected from an elderly man with acute or convalescent COVID-19.

CDR3 reads: CASTRGLANYGYTF. The DNA sequence reads TGTGCCAGCACCCGCGGGCTAGCTAACTATGGCTACACCTTC. The rearrangement combines TRBV6-5 with TRBJ1-2, with no confidently assigned D gene. Its CDR3 holds 14 amino acids, cysteine through phenylalanine. Only the CDR3 portion is preserved as DNA: 42 bases, with reading frame beginning at the first base. The germline V gene yields MNHEY for CDR1 and SVGAGI for CDR2. V is clipped by 7 bases and J by 0 bases, and the sequence between their germline boundaries is 12 bases long.